The 31 T cell receptor beta chains below were found in one sample sequenced in a study of regulatory T cells in long-lasting Graves disease. Time point in this sample: newly diagnosed GD, antithyroid drugs for less than 3 months. Scientists built the TCR library using RNA that was extracted from PBMCs. In building TCR beta libraries, iRepertoire HTBI primers were used together with Arm-PCR of CDR3 regions. Each CDR3 protein is one row after TCRdb ran MiXCR on the multiplex PCR reads. The table includes approximately 350,000 distinct CDR3 sequences, approximately 10% detected once. This sample also appeared in a second study, on T cells in Graves' hyperthyroidism and ophthalmopathy.

Material: peripheral blood mononuclear cells (PBMCs), obtained at new diagnosis, from a patient treated with antithyroid drugs. The receptors come from a woman aged 18-30 years with Graves disease.

This clonotype was observed a handful of times. V gene TRBV6-2 or TRBV6-3 combines with J gene TRBJ2-1; 8 bases map to TRBD2. This CDR3 comprises 13 residues. Germline V lookup: CDR1 MNHEY, CDR2 SVGEGT. Trimming cost V 7 bases and J 8 bases; bases outside gene matches: 7. The CDR3 reads CASIPGLGDEQFF. CDR3 in DNA: TGTGCCAGCATACCGGGACTAGGAGATGAGCAGTTCTTC.

This clonotype was counted at least ten times. The chain uses TRBV6-2 or TRBV6-3 and TRBJ1-2; unclear D gene. Trimming cost V 0 bases and J 8 bases, with 13 bases left between them. The germline gives CDR1 MNHEY, CDR2 SVGEGT. There are 14 residues in the CDR3. This CDR3 reads CASSYSKLPTGYTF. The CDR3 nucleotides read TGTGCCAGCAGTTACTCGAAGTTACCGACGGGCTACACCTTC.

This clonotype was detected many times. The V call is TRBV9, the J call TRBJ2-1; 7 bases agree with TRBD2. V shed 4 bases and J 5 bases; nucleotides not matched to a gene: 12. The CDR3 totals 16 residues. Germline V gives CDR1 SGDLS, CDR2 YYNGEE. CDR3 DNA: TGTGCCAGCAGCAACGCAGCGGGATTGGGTAACAATGAGCAGTTCTTC. Amino acids: CASSNAAGLGNNEQFF.

The CDR3 sequence is CSAGGRGYEKLFF. DNA for the CDR3: TGCAGTGCCGGGGGCAGGGGTTATGAAAAACTGTTTTTT. The rearrangement joins TRBV20-1 to TRBJ1-4, with D tentatively TRBD1 (6 bases). Germline CDR1 reads DFQATT; CDR2 reads SNEGSKA (reference sequence). There are 13 residues in the CDR3. The germline V and J ends were trimmed by 6 bases and 6 bases, with 14 bases remaining between them.

This clonotype was detected ten times or more. The chain links TRBV27 to TRBJ2-7; TRBD2 agrees at 12 bases. J was trimmed by 2 bases and V by 4 bases; bases with no gene match: 9. Germline V gene data show CDR1 as MNHEY and CDR2 as SMNVEV (reference sequence). The CDR3 length is 17 residues. CDR3 DNA: TGTGCCAGCAGTTCTTTTAGGACTAGCGGGATTCCCTACGAGCAGTACTTC. Encoded protein: CASSSFRTSGIPYEQYF.

This clonotype was seen at least ten times. V usage is TRBV9 and J usage is TRBJ1-2, with D tentatively TRBD1 (5 bases). Germline V lookup: CDR1 SGDLS, CDR2 YYNGEE. V was cut by 6 bases and J by 3 bases, with 9 bases left in between. The CDR3 has 12 residues. CDR3 protein: CASTRGDYGYTF. In DNA, the CDR3 is TGTGCCAGCACGAGGGGCGACTATGGCTACACCTTC.

This clonotype was seen many times. The chain carries TRBV29-1 and TRBJ1-1; D not certain. Deletions cut 1 base from V and 3 bases from J, with 9 bases between. The CDR3 totals 13 residues. Per germline, CDR1 SQVTM and CDR2 ANQGSEA. The CDR3 here is CSVEVGGDTEAFF. CDR3 coding DNA: TGCAGCGTTGAAGTGGGTGGGGACACTGAAGCTTTCTTT.

At least ten counts were recorded for this clonotype. The chain is built from TRBV7-9 and TRBJ2-1; D may correspond to TRBD1 or TRBD2 (6 bases each). Germline lookup yields CDR1 SEHNR and CDR2 FQNEAQ (reference sequence). The V end lost 4 bases, the J end lost 2 bases, and 15 bases lay between the germline ends. There are 16 residues in the CDR3. This CDR3 is CASSSGLPGAYNEQFF. The CDR3 DNA reads as TGTGCCAGCAGCTCGGGACTCCCAGGGGCCTACAATGAGCAGTTCTTC.

This clonotype was counted many times. The CDR3 DNA is TGTGCCAGCAGCCCCGGGACAGGGGTGGGAAACACTGAAGCTTTCTTT. Protein product: CASSPGTGVGNTEAFF. This sequence joins TRBV7-9 and TRBJ1-1, with TRBD1 matching over 10 bases. The CDR3 totals 16 residues. Germline loops: CDR1 SEHNR, CDR2 FQNEAQ (reference sequence). The junction had 8 bases not matched to a gene; V was cut back by 5 bases and J by 2 bases.

There are many counts of this clonotype. The V call is TRBV12-3 or TRBV12-4, the J call TRBJ1-2; no definite D call. This CDR3 is built from 15 residues. Trimming removed 3 bases from V and 4 bases from J, with 15 bases in between. The CDR3 spells CASSFGPSASYGYTF. CDR3 in DNA: TGTGCCAGCAGTTTTGGACCCTCGGCCTCCTATGGCTACACCTTC.

This clonotype was counted at least ten times. This rearrangement joins TRBV28 to TRBJ2-7, with D possibly being TRBD2 (7 bases). This CDR3 is built from 13 residues. The V gene lost 2 bases and the J gene lost 7 bases, with 12 bases spanning the gap. The germline V gene has CDR1 MDHEN and CDR2 SYDVKM. CDR3 protein: CASSLGGATEQYF. Here the CDR3 DNA reads TGTGCCAGCAGTTTAGGGGGGGCTACGGAGCAGTACTTC.

This clonotype was recorded many times. This rearrangement joins TRBV6-1 to TRBJ1-1; D call uncertain. Germline loops: CDR1 MNHNS, CDR2 SASEGT. V was cut by 6 bases and J by 4 bases, with 12 bases left in between. The CDR3 totals 13 residues. CDR3 nucleotides: TGTGCCAGCAGAGTTCCCTTCCCCACTGAAGCTTTCTTT. Protein: CASRVPFPTEAFF.

V usage is TRBV4-2 and J usage is TRBJ2-2; a weak D match, TRBD2 (5 bases). This CDR3 has 14 residues. CDR1 is LGHNA, CDR2 YNFKEQ, per germline. V lost 1 base and J 5 bases, leaving 8 bases between the germline ends. CDR3 sequence: CASSQGRGTGELFF. The CDR3 DNA reads as TGTGCCAGCAGCCAAGGCCGCGGGACCGGGGAGCTGTTTTTT.

A few counts support this clonotype. V is TRBV7-9 and J is TRBJ1-3, with D hard to call. The germline V and J ends were trimmed by 5 bases and 3 bases, with 17 bases remaining between them. CDR3 length equals 16 residues. Germline V gene lookup returns CDR1 SEHNR and CDR2 FQNEAQ (reference sequence). The CDR3 DNA follows: TGTGCCAGCAGCCCTACTCTCGGCGGTGTTGGAAACACCATATATTTT. Translation gives CASSPTLGGVGNTIYF.

This clonotype was counted many times. The rearrangement joins TRBV28 to TRBJ2-7; the D is unclear. V was pared by 5 bases and J by 9 bases, with 17 bases between. This CDR3 has 13 amino acids. Germline V lookup: CDR1 MDHEN, CDR2 SYDVKM. The CDR3 region is CASSIPARPGQYF. CDR3 in DNA: TGTGCCAGCAGTATACCGGCCCGGCCAGGGCAGTACTTC.

V is TRBV28 and J is TRBJ1-2; D perhaps matches TRBD1 (6 bases). V lost 2 bases, J lost 2 bases, and 9 bases lay in between. CDR3 size: 14 residues. The germline V gene has CDR1 MDHEN and CDR2 SYDVKM. CDR3 sequence (DNA): TGTGCCAGCAGTTTACTCACAGGGAACTATGGCTACACCTTC. As protein: CASSLLTGNYGYTF.

V is TRBV19 and J is TRBJ2-7, with 8 bases that match TRBD1. This CDR3 is built from 17 residues. CDR1 is LNHDA and CDR2 is SQIVND in the germline V gene (reference sequence). J lost 6 bases, V lost 3 bases, and 16 bases had no gene match. The CDR3: CASSMQAGTGGSTEQYF. The DNA for the CDR3 is TGTGCCAGTAGTATGCAGGCCGGGACAGGCGGATCAACCGAGCAGTACTTC.

V gene TRBV7-9 combines with J gene TRBJ2-7; maybe TRBD2 (6 bases). This CDR3 has 15 residues. The ends were cut back, 6 bases at V and 5 bases at J, with 20 bases in the middle. Germline loops: CDR1 SEHNR, CDR2 FQNEAQ (reference sequence). This CDR3 is CASSSRAWRGNEQYF. The CDR3 DNA follows: TGTGCCAGCAGTTCTCGGGCTTGGAGGGGCAACGAGCAGTACTTC. Supplemented by reference TRBV7-9 and TRBJ2-7, the full variable domain reads DTGVSQNPRHKITKRGQNVTFRCDPISEHNRLYWYRQTLGQGPEFLTYFQNEAQLEKSRLLSDRFSAERPKGSFSTLEIQRTEQGDSAMYLCASSSRAWRGNEQYFGPGTRLTVT.

The V and J genes are TRBV9 and TRBJ2-3, with a tentative D call TRBD2 (5 bases). Trimming pared 0 bases from V and 1 base from J, leaving 9 bases between. The length of the CDR3 is 15 residues. Germline CDR1 SGDLS, CDR2 YYNGEE. The CDR3 loop reads CASSVGTDRTDTQYF. The CDR3, as DNA: TGTGCCAGCAGCGTAGGGACTGACCGCACAGATACGCAGTATTTT. The full variable domain, in which reference TRBV9 and TRBJ2-3 provide the parts outside the CDR3, is DSGVTQTPKHLITATGQRVTLRCSPRSGDLSVYWYQQSLDQGLQFLIQYYNGEERAKGNILERFSAQQFPDLHSELNLSSLELGDSALYFCASSVGTDRTDTQYFGPGTRLTVL.

The V and J genes are TRBV7-9 and TRBJ1-4; 7 nucleotides agree with TRBD1. After removal of 0 bases from V and 8 bases from J, the junction contained 6 bases not matched to a gene. The CDR3 loop spans 15 amino acids. Germline V CDR1 and CDR2: SEHNR, FQNEAQ (reference sequence). This CDR3 reads CASSLARRGGEKLFF. CDR3 bases: TGTGCCAGCAGCTTAGCGCGCAGGGGGGGCGAAAAACTGTTTTTT.

The chain links TRBV7-2 to TRBJ2-3; D perhaps matches TRBD2 (6 bases). CDR1 and CDR2 from the germline V gene are SGHTA and FQGNSA. This CDR3 has 14 amino acids. The V and J ends lost 6 bases and 4 bases respectively, with 14 bases between them. The CDR3 reads CASRNCLASDTQYF. Here the CDR3 DNA reads TGTGCCAGCAGGAACTGCCTAGCGTCAGATACGCAGTATTTT.

This clonotype was seen many times. The rearrangement uses TRBV20-1 and TRBJ2-3; possibly TRBD1 or TRBD2 for D (5 bases each). V lost 4 bases to trimming and J lost 5 bases, with 13 bases between them. The CDR3 is made up of 13 amino acids. Germline V CDR1 and CDR2: DFQATT, SNEGSKA (reference sequence). CDR3 bases: TGCAGTGCTATCAGGACTGGGGGAGATACGCAGTATTTT. This translates into CSAIRTGGDTQYF.

The table lists this clonotype with many counts. The chain employs TRBV2 and TRBJ1-5; D is uncertain. The CDR3 contains 13 residues. Germline lookup yields CDR1 SNHLY and CDR2 FYNNEI. V lost 2 bases to trimming and J lost 5 bases, with 7 bases between them. The CDR3 is CASSESGHQPQHF. The DNA of the CDR3 is TGTGCCAGCAGTGAAAGTGGCCATCAGCCCCAGCATTTT.

This chain connects TRBV7-9 to TRBJ1-2; weak D call: TRBD1 (5 bases). V was shortened by 0 bases and J by 6 bases, with 11 bases between the two germline ends. The CDR3 length is 14 residues. Germline V gene lookup returns CDR1 SEHNR and CDR2 FQNEAQ (reference sequence). The DNA for the CDR3 is TGTGCCAGCAGCTTAGCCCCGGGGGATAATGGCTACACCTTC. This codes for CASSLAPGDNGYTF.

The J gene is TRBJ2-1, the V gene TRBV12-3 or TRBV12-4; D gene ambiguous. The CDR3 contains 12 residues. V was pared by 5 bases and J by 5 bases, with 7 bases between. The CDR3 DNA reads TGTGCCAGCAGTCCATCCCACAATGAGCAGTTCTTC. Protein product: CASSPSHNEQFF.

Many counts were recorded for this clonotype. This chain links TRBV12-5 with TRBJ2-1, with D possibly matching TRBD1 (6 bases). Germline V lookup: CDR1 LGHNT, CDR2 FRNRAP. The CDR3 has 12 amino acids. The V and J ends lost 7 bases and 10 bases respectively, with 14 bases between them. The DNA for the CDR3 is TGTGCTAGTGCCCCATGGGGGCGAGAGCAGTTCTTC. This translates into CASAPWGREQFF.

The chain combines TRBV6-2 or TRBV6-3 with TRBJ1-4; D not certain. Trimming removed 7 bases from V and 1 base from J, with 13 bases in between. CDR1 and CDR2 from the germline V gene are MNHEY and SVGEGT. The CDR3 sequence is 15 residues long. The CDR3 reads CASTDPRVTNEKLFF. CDR3 in DNA: TGTGCCAGCACGGACCCTCGAGTAACTAATGAAAAACTGTTTTTT.

This clonotype was detected ten times or more. The rearrangement links TRBV7-6 to TRBJ1-3; D ambiguous. V was shortened by 5 bases and J by 2 bases, with 7 bases between the two germline ends. The germline gives CDR1 SGHVS, CDR2 FNYEAQ. The CDR3 is 13 residues long. In DNA, the CDR3 is TGTGCCAGCAGCCGAGGTACTGGAAACACCATATATTTT. This codes for CASSRGTGNTIYF. Full variable domain (missing parts from reference TRBV7-6 and TRBJ1-3): GAGVSQSPRYKVTKRGQDVALRCDPISGHVSLYWYRQALGQGPEFLTYFNYEAQQDKSGLPNDRFSAERPEGSISTLTIQRTEQRDSAMYRCASSRGTGNTIYFGEGSWLTVV.

This clonotype was recorded many times. The chain recombines TRBV2 with TRBJ2-1; no reliable D call. This CDR3 is 12 amino acids long. Germline CDR1 SNHLY, CDR2 FYNNEI. V lost 11 bases to trimming and J lost 7 bases, with 15 bases between them. The CDR3 here is CACLRSANEQFF. The CDR3, as DNA: TGTGCCTGCCTTCGTTCCGCTAATGAGCAGTTCTTC.

A few counts support this clonotype. V is TRBV5-6 and J is TRBJ2-1; D might be TRBD1 or TRBD2, each matching 5 bases. V lost 4 bases and J lost 4, with 18 bases in between. This CDR3 contains 16 residues. Germline V gene sequence: CDR1 SGHDT, CDR2 YYEEEE. DNA of the CDR3: TGTGCCAGCAGCCACCGACGGGACCCATCTTACAATGAGCAGTTCTTC. As protein: CASSHRRDPSYNEQFF.

This clonotype was counted at least ten times. This chain uses TRBV2 with TRBJ2-7; perhaps D is TRBD1 or TRBD2 (5 bases each). The V end was cut by 4 bases, the J end by 1 base, with 17 bases between. Germline CDR1 is SNHLY and CDR2 is FYNNEI. The CDR3 has 16 amino acids. The DNA for the CDR3 is TGTGCCAGCAGTGGGACGTGGGGGAATTTTTCCTACGAGCAGTACGTC. Translation gives CASSGTWGNFSYEQYV.